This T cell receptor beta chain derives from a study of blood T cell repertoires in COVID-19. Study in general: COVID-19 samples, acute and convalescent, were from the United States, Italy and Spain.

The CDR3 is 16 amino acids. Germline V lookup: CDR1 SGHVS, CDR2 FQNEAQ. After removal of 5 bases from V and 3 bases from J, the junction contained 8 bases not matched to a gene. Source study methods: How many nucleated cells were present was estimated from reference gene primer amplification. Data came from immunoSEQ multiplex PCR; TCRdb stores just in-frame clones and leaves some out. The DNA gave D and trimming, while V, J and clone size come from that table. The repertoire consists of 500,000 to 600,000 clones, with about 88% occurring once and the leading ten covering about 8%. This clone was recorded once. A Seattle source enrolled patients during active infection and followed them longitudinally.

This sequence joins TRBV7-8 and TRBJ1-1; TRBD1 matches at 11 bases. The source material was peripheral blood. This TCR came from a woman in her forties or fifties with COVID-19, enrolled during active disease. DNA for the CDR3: TGTGCCAGCAGCCCACTCCGGGGACAGGGGGACACTGAAGCTTTCTTT. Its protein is CASSPLRGQGDTEAFF.